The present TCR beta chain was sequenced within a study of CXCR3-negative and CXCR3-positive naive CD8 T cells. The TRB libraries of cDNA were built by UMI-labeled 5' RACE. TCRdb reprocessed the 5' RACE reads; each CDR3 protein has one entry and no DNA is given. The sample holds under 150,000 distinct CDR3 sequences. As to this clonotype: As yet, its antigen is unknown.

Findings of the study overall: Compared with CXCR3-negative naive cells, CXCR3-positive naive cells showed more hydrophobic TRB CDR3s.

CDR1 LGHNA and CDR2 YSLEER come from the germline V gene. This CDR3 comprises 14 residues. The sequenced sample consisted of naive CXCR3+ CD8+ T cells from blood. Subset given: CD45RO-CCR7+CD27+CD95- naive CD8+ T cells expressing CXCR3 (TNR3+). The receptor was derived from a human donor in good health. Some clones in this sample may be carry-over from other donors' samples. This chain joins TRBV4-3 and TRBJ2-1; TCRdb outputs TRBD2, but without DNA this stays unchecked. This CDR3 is CASSQLRAGKEQFF.